The 5 T cell receptor beta chains listed next were all sequenced from one sample in a study of T cell repertoires in cytomegalovirus infection. TCRdb processed the reads anew with MiXCR; each CDR3 protein has one entry. The repertoire holds approximately 910,000 distinct CDR3 sequences, with roughly 31% as singletons. These receptors are not linked to any known antigen. This material consisted of cultured CD8+ T cells from PBMCs, taken from culture after CMV antigen stimulation. The receptors derive from a human donor in good health (CMV status not recorded). Some clones in this sample may be carry-over from other donors' samples.

This chain uses TRBV11-1 with TRBJ1-3; 7 nucleotides align to TRBD1. Germline CDR1 and CDR2: SGHAT and FQDESV (reference sequence). With V trimmed by 5 bases and J by 0 bases, 10 bases remained unmatched. The CDR3 covers 17 residues. The chain's CDR3 is CASSNRDSYLSGNTIYF. DNA of the CDR3: TGTGCCAGCAGCAACCGGGACAGCTATCTCTCTGGAAACACCATATATTTT.

This clonotype appeared a few times. The chain joins TRBV7-6 to TRBJ2-1; 8 bases match TRBD1. This CDR3 region has 15 residues. Germline CDR1 SGHVS, CDR2 FNYEAQ. V lost 5 bases and J lost 7; bases outside the gene matches: 10. CDR3 nucleotides: TGTGCCAGCAGCCCCGAAGGACAGGGCCTAAATGAGCAGTTCTTC. This gives the protein CASSPEGQGLNEQFF.

Regarding this clonotype: The junction shows a germline mismatch at one end, possibly a read error. The chain recombines TRBV7-2 with TRBJ2-5; tentative D call: TRBD1 (6 bases). This CDR3 is 14 amino acids long. Germline V CDR1 and CDR2: SGHTA, FQGNSA. The CDR3 bases are TGTGCCAGCAGCTTAGCTGGGGGCGCGGAGACCCAGCACTTC. It yields the protein CASSLAGGAETQHF.

This clonotype was seen more than once but under ten times. The chain links TRBV25-1 to TRBJ2-7; a weak D match, TRBD1 (5 bases). The CDR3 is made up of 15 amino acids. Germline loops: CDR1 MGHDK, CDR2 SYGVNS. V was cut by 1 base and J by 4 bases, with 14 bases left in between. CDR3 sequence reads: CASSESRDRAYEQYV. In nucleotides, the CDR3 is TGTGCCAGCAGTGAATCACGAGACAGAGCATACGAGCAGTACGTC.

A note on this clonotype: Germline and junction disagree at one end, which may indicate a read error. The chain has TRBV6-5 and TRBJ2-2, with D perhaps TRBD1 or TRBD2 (5 bases each). CDR1 and CDR2 (germline): MNHEY, SVGAGI. This CDR3 spans 15 amino acids. CDR3 protein: CANSYGALNTGELFF. The CDR3 DNA reads as TGTGCCAACAGTTACGGGGCTCTGAACACCGGGGAGCTGTTTTTT.